These 5 T cell receptor beta chains came from one sample sequenced in a study of blood T cell repertoires in COVID-19. Data came from immunoSEQ multiplex PCR; TCRdb stores just in-frame clones and leaves some out. In the table there are approximately 150,000 clones, about 91% of which are singletons. The specimen was peripheral blood. The receptor source for this set is an older woman with acute or convalescent COVID-19.

V and J are TRBV4-3 and TRBJ1-5; no reliable D call. The V end lost 3 bases, the J end lost 9 bases, and 9 bases lay between the germline ends. CDR1 LGHNA and CDR2 YSLEER come from the germline V gene. The length of the CDR3 is 12 residues. Here the CDR3 reads CASSHNGGPQHF. In DNA form, the CDR3 reads TGCGCCAGCAGCCACAACGGAGGGCCCCAGCATTTT.

Only one count was recorded for this clone. This chain uses TRBV2 with TRBJ1-1; a possible D gene is TRBD1 (5 bases). The V end was cut by 3 bases, the J end by 5 bases, with 10 bases between. This CDR3 spans 13 amino acids. Germline V CDR1 and CDR2: SNHLY, FYNNEI. CDR3 amino acids: CASSDLGATEAFF. CDR3 in DNA: TGTGCCAGCAGTGATCTAGGGGCGACTGAAGCTTTCTTT.

The V call is TRBV5-1, the J call TRBJ1-3; D call uncertain. Trimming left V 4 bases short and J 0 bases short, with 14 bases between. Germline assignment: CDR1 SGHRS and CDR2 YFSETQ. This CDR3 is built from 16 residues. CDR3 nucleotide sequence: TGCGCCAGCAGCACTTCCGAGATGCTCTCTGGAAACACCATATATTTT. Amino acid sequence: CASSTSEMLSGNTIYF.

The chain joins TRBV20-1 to TRBJ1-2; 7 bases match TRBD1. J lost 7 bases, V lost 7 bases, and 6 bases had no gene match. The CDR3 is 11 residues long. Germline assignment: CDR1 DFQATT and CDR2 SNEGSKA (reference sequence). CDR3 protein: CSGQGSAGYTF. The CDR3 coding sequence is TGCAGTGGACAGGGATCCGCTGGCTACACCTTC.

The chain combines TRBV19 with TRBJ1-1; D might be TRBD1 (6 bases). CDR1 is LNHDA and CDR2 is SQIVND in the germline V gene (reference sequence). V was pared by 1 base and J by 1 base, with 7 bases between. CDR3 length equals 14 residues. CDR3 sequence (DNA): TGTGCCAGTAGTATAGGAGGGGGGAACACTGAAGCTTTCTTT. It codes for CASSIGGGNTEAFF.